What follows is one T cell receptor (beta chain) and its context. This CDR3 is 14 amino acids long. Trimming removed 6 bases from V and 6 bases from J; junction bases left unmatched: 7. Looked up from germline, CDR1 is MNHEY and CDR2 is SMNVEV (reference sequence). The sample comes from a study of blood T cell repertoires in COVID-19. As for the study in general: Researchers got acute and convalescent COVID-19 samples from the United States, Italy and Spain.

In the authors' workflow: Estimates of nucleated cell counts were drawn from the amplification of reference gene primers. The table came from immunoSEQ multiplex PCR; TCRdb's copy has only in-frame clones and leaves some out. V and J calls and clone size come straight from that table; D and trimming were deduced from the DNA. The sample carries some 68,000 clones, about 90% recorded once. The sequence was collected from a middle-aged man with COVID-19, enrolled during active disease. The chain combines TRBV27 with TRBJ2-5, with 10 bases matching TRBD1. What was sequenced was peripheral blood. DNA of the CDR3: TGTGCCAGCAGATTGACAGGGGGCTGGCAGACCCAGTACTTC. Translated: CASRLTGGWQTQYF.